This T cell receptor beta chain was sequenced for a study of cytomegalovirus exposure and HLA in healthy donors. J gave up 4 bases and V 4 bases, and 4 bases lay outside the gene matches. From germline, CDR1 is SGHTA and CDR2 FQGNSA. The CDR3 covers 15 residues. The assay was immunoSEQ multiplex PCR, and TCRdb's table has in-frame clones only and misses some. The sample lists 130,000 to 150,000 clones, roughly nine tenths seen once, with roughly 3% in the top ten. The V and J genes are TRBV7-2 and TRBJ1-5; 10 nucleotides align to TRBD1. The TCR originated in a man aged 18 to 35 in good health and CMV-seronegative. Material for sequencing was PBMCs. The CDR3 reads CASSSRDRGNQPQHF. CDR3 in DNA: TGTGCCAGCAGCTCAAGGGACAGGGGTAATCAGCCCCAGCATTTT.